This T cell receptor beta chain was sequenced in a study of blood T cell dynamics during melanoma immunotherapy. Study-wide context: Metastatic melanoma patients received first-line pembrolizumab or nivolumab plus ipilimumab. General study findings and limits: Disease-control patients' PBMC repertoires became either more clonal or more diverse at W3.

The germline gives CDR1 MDHEN, CDR2 SYDVKM. Trimming stripped 5 bases from V and 1 base from J, with 14 bases between. CDR3 length: 16 amino acids. The protocol was immunoSEQ multiplex PCR, while the TCRdb copy is restricted to in-frame clones and leaves out a portion. The sample lists about 8,500 clones; roughly 86% were seen once. As regards this clone: Its cognate antigen is unknown.

Sample time point: pre-treatment baseline. The clonotype originates from a human donor with melanoma. J is TRBJ2-2 and V is TRBV28; perhaps D is TRBD1 or TRBD2 (5 bases each). Sequencing was performed on blood, taken from a patient treated with checkpoint blockade. CDR3 nucleotide sequence: TGTGCCAGCAGTGCCCTCGGGACGGTGAACACCGGGGAGCTGTTTTTT. Encoded protein: CASSALGTVNTGELFF.